These T cell receptor beta chains were read from a single sample in a study of regulatory T cells in long-lasting Graves disease. MiXCR was run by TCRdb on the multiplex PCR reads, yielding one entry per CDR3 protein. The profile covers more than 650,000 distinct CDR3 sequences, with around 30% appearing a single time and around 42% taken by the ten largest. This specimen was peripheral blood mononuclear cells (PBMCs), taken when the disease was refractory, from a patient treated with antithyroid drugs. These receptors all stem from a female donor with Graves disease. Both conserved end residues are trimmed from each CDR3. D genes are given only for firm matches.

V gene: TRBV29-1; D gene: TRBD1; CDR3 protein: SAGTEDYYGYT
V gene: TRBV7-2; D gene: -; CDR3 protein: ASSLTTEPQETQY
V gene: TRBV20-1; D gene: -; CDR3 protein: SATRPNQPQH
V gene: TRBV7-2; D gene: -; CDR3 protein: ASSNLQGNLNTEAF
V gene: TRBV20-1; D gene: -; CDR3 protein: SVRIRNIQY
V gene: TRBV29-1; D gene: -; CDR3 protein: SVVVGTYEQY
V gene: TRBV29-1; D gene: TRBD2; CDR3 protein: SVGTSGRSNTGELF
V gene: TRBV20-1; D gene: -; CDR3 protein: SARSGRANTGELF
V gene: TRBV27; D gene: TRBD1; CDR3 protein: ASSLGQGGGELF
V gene: TRBV4-1; D gene: TRBD1; CDR3 protein: ASSQNRGPYEQY
V gene: TRBV19; D gene: -; CDR3 protein: ASSFAGTGSNQPQH
V gene: TRBV28; D gene: -; CDR3 protein: ASSSGLAQNTEAF
V gene: TRBV11-2; D gene: TRBD2; CDR3 protein: ASSLVGGDLTYEQY
V gene: TRBV7-2; D gene: -; CDR3 protein: ASSLDSRVGELF
V gene: TRBV28; D gene: -; CDR3 protein: ASSLYLGEKLF
V gene: TRBV20-1; D gene: -; CDR3 protein: SASRATNYGYT
V gene: TRBV6-1; D gene: TRBD1; CDR3 protein: ASRMTGPNQPQH
V gene: TRBV20-1; D gene: -; CDR3 protein: SAMKQVPSYEQY
V gene: TRBV27; D gene: -; CDR3 protein: ASSLLAGVNTEAF
V gene: TRBV12-3/TRBV12-4; D gene: -; CDR3 protein: ASSFGGTNTEAF
V gene: TRBV29-1; D gene: -; CDR3 protein: SVDGGGGRRRSNQPQH
V gene: TRBV20-1; D gene: -; CDR3 protein: SARDGGAGSNQPQH
V gene: TRBV9; D gene: TRBD2; CDR3 protein: ASSVLAGVGELF
V gene: TRBV5-5; D gene: -; CDR3 protein: ASRIGRGFGYGYT
V gene: TRBV5-1; D gene: TRBD2; CDR3 protein: ASRSTSGRDTQY
V gene: TRBV27; D gene: -; CDR3 protein: ASRAQGPYGYT
V gene: TRBV3-1; D gene: -; CDR3 protein: ASRHSGGGEYGYT
V gene: TRBV20-1; D gene: TRBD2; CDR3 protein: SARGALEAGETYEQY
V gene: TRBV7-3; D gene: -; CDR3 protein: ASSLMGVNTIY
V gene: TRBV28; D gene: -; CDR3 protein: ASSLSRGVGAGGTEAF
V gene: TRBV29-1; D gene: TRBD1; CDR3 protein: SVGLGQVGNTIY
V gene: TRBV18; D gene: -; CDR3 protein: ASSPIGDEQY
V gene: TRBV28; D gene: TRBD1; CDR3 protein: ASSFRDRGPRRTEAF
V gene: TRBV27; D gene: -; CDR3 protein: ASSLGYARAPSGANVLT
V gene: TRBV20-1; D gene: TRBD1; CDR3 protein: SGTGTGVGSPLH
V gene: TRBV28; D gene: TRBD2; CDR3 protein: ASSLGLAGGVELF
V gene: TRBV18; D gene: -; CDR3 protein: ASSLGRNNQPQH
V gene: TRBV7-6; D gene: -; CDR3 protein: ASSSTLSGTEAF
V gene: TRBV5-1; D gene: -; CDR3 protein: ASSPLGRGGTEAF
V gene: TRBV30; D gene: -; CDR3 protein: AWSVGGTYGYT
V gene: TRBV10-3; D gene: TRBD1; CDR3 protein: AIGQGAGNTEAF
V gene: TRBV7-2; D gene: TRBD1; CDR3 protein: ASSFGGTGSSGYT
V gene: TRBV29-1; D gene: TRBD2; CDR3 protein: SVEATTSGDVWTQY
V gene: TRBV6-9; D gene: -; CDR3 protein: ASSSSKGDTEAF
V gene: TRBV29-1; D gene: TRBD1; CDR3 protein: SSGQGRFGETQY
V gene: TRBV6-4; D gene: -; CDR3 protein: ASSYGIGGPSQLIYNEQF
V gene: TRBV6-1; D gene: -; CDR3 protein: ASSESGGNRQETQY
V gene: TRBV2; D gene: -; CDR3 protein: ASSYRLVQTGELF
V gene: TRBV7-9; D gene: TRBD2; CDR3 protein: AGNSGRAAGANVLT
V gene: TRBV20-1; D gene: TRBD1; CDR3 protein: SARGRDRVYEQY
V gene: TRBV19; D gene: -; CDR3 protein: ASSIVRASNQPQH
V gene: TRBV20-1; D gene: TRBD1; CDR3 protein: SALQGAIHGYT
V gene: TRBV6-2/TRBV6-3; D gene: -; CDR3 protein: ASSYSDEGYQPQH
V gene: TRBV6-1; D gene: -; CDR3 protein: ASRRRGDGYT
V gene: TRBV28; D gene: -; CDR3 protein: ASSPWTGKNTEAF
V gene: TRBV25-1; D gene: -; CDR3 protein: ASSEGGLGNSPLH
V gene: TRBV25-1; D gene: TRBD2; CDR3 protein: ASSEPRGLAGVWDEQY
V gene: TRBV19; D gene: TRBD2; CDR3 protein: ASSKTSGVTDTQY
V gene: TRBV6-2/TRBV6-3; D gene: TRBD1; CDR3 protein: ATSGDRGYEQY
V gene: TRBV2; D gene: -; CDR3 protein: ASADYPHTGELF